Sequencing of this T cell receptor beta chain was carried out in a study of T cell repertoires in cytomegalovirus infection. TCRdb independently ran MiXCR on the reads; one entry per CDR3 protein. Of under 850,000 distinct CDR3 sequences listed, 35% to 45% were seen once; the top ten hold roughly 2.9%. The clonotype originates from a human donor in good health (CMV status not recorded). Some clones in this sample may be carry-over from other donors' samples. Input material: PBMCs.

The CDR3: CASSLTRTGWSEKLFF. CDR3 bases: TGTGCCAGCAGCTTGACCAGGACAGGATGGAGTGAAAAACTGTTTTTT. The chain employs TRBV7-9 and TRBJ1-4; 7 nucleotides align to TRBD1. The germline gives CDR1 SEHNR, CDR2 FQNEAQ (reference sequence). The J segment lost 7 bases and the V segment lost 3 bases, leaving 11 bases of the junction unmatched. The CDR3 has 16 amino acids.